This T cell receptor (beta chain) was sequenced for a study of blood T cell repertoires in COVID-19. The protocol was immunoSEQ multiplex PCR, while the TCRdb copy is restricted to in-frame clones and leaves out a portion. This table holds approximately 150,000 clones, over 65% found once. This receptor was taken from a human donor in a cohort sampled during active COVID-19. The sequencing sample was made of peripheral blood.

Here the CDR3 reads CSHWGLVGALNNEQFF. The CDR3 DNA reads TGCAGCCATTGGGGCCTTGTGGGGGCTCTAAACAATGAGCAGTTCTTC. The chain has TRBV29-1 and TRBJ2-1; D may be TRBD1 (6 bases). The germline V gene encodes CDR1 SQVTM and CDR2 ANQGSEA. The CDR3 is made up of 16 amino acids. Trimming removed 8 bases at V and 5 bases at J, with 25 bases between.